The 28 T cell receptor beta chains below come from one sample, sequenced in a study of T-cell reconstitution after alpha-beta-depleted transplantation in children. Preparation of the TCRbeta library used unique molecular identifiers. TCRdb reprocessed the PCR reads with MiXCR, giving one entry per CDR3 protein. Here the sample spans around 130,000 distinct CDR3 sequences, about 9.6% being singletons. The source was PBMCs, mostly from graft donor cells, collected 180 days after TCRalphabeta/CD19-depleted stem cell transplant. The receptors here all came from a girl under three years old who had a stem cell transplant for combined immunodeficiency, so the T cells may come from the graft donor.

This clonotype showed up just a few times. The rearrangement joins TRBV20-1 to TRBJ2-2, with a possible D match to TRBD1 (6 bases). The CDR3 contains 13 residues. The germline V gene encodes CDR1 DFQATT and CDR2 SNEGSKA (reference sequence). Trimming pared 2 bases from V and 4 bases from J, leaving 8 bases between. The CDR3 DNA follows: TGCAGTGCTAGATACAGGGTCACCGGGGAGCTGTTTTTT. This codes for CSARYRVTGELFF.

In this sample, this clonotype turned up many times. V usage is TRBV27 and J usage is TRBJ1-2, with D possibly matching TRBD1 (6 bases). This CDR3 comprises 14 residues. The germline V gene has CDR1 MNHEY and CDR2 SMNVEV (reference sequence). The ends were cut back, 6 bases at V and 0 bases at J, with 11 bases in the middle. CDR3 DNA sequence: TGTGCCAGCAGGCTCCAGGGGCCTAACTATGGCTACACCTTC. This codes for CASRLQGPNYGYTF.

This clonotype was observed many times. This sequence joins TRBV4-3 and TRBJ2-1; TRBD2 aligns across 13 bases. The CDR3 consists of 19 residues. The V and J ends lost 0 bases and 5 bases, in that order; junction bases with no gene match: 10. Germline values: CDR1 LGHNA, CDR2 YSLEER. CDR3 sequence: CASSQEGLAGRSAHNEQFF. As DNA, the CDR3 is TGCGCCAGCAGCCAAGAGGGACTAGCGGGAAGGTCGGCACACAATGAGCAGTTCTTC.

By proportion, this clonotype is medium-sized. The V and J genes are TRBV29-1 and TRBJ1-1, with a weak D call TRBD1 (5 bases). V lost 8 bases, J lost 4 bases, and 20 bases lay in between. Germline V gene data show CDR1 as SQVTM and CDR2 as ANQGSEA. The CDR3 consists of 14 residues. The CDR3 sequence is CSITKTIGGTEAFF. CDR3 in DNA: TGCAGCATAACTAAGACCATTGGGGGCACTGAAGCTTTCTTT.

This clonotype has only a few counts. This chain links TRBV7-2 with TRBJ1-5; 8 bases map to TRBD1. Trimming took 5 bases from V and 7 from J; bases not matched to a gene: 4. The length of the CDR3 is 13 residues. Per the germline V gene, CDR1 is SGHTA and CDR2 is FQGNSA. DNA of the CDR3: TGTGCCAGCAGCATCGACAGGGGACAGCCCCAGCATTTT. Translation gives CASSIDRGQPQHF.

This rearrangement joins TRBV12-3 or TRBV12-4 to TRBJ2-1, with TRBD1 as a possible D gene (6 bases). V lost 8 bases, J lost 4 bases, and 18 bases lay in between. The CDR3 is 15 amino acids. The CDR3 DNA sequence: TGTGCCAGCGGGCTAGGGGGAGTTAGGTACAATGAGCAGTTCTTC. The encoded protein is CASGLGGVRYNEQFF.

This clonotype has only a few counts. The CDR3: CASRRALSDEQYF. In DNA, the CDR3 is TGTGCCAGCAGAAGGGCCTTATCCGACGAGCAGTACTTC. This chain connects TRBV12-3 or TRBV12-4 to TRBJ2-7; no reliable D call. The V and J ends lost 6 bases and 5 bases respectively, with 14 bases between them. CDR3 length equals 13 residues.

This clonotype came up a few times. The CDR3 bases are TGCGCCAGCAGCTTGAGCGGCGGGAGTATAGATACGCAGTATTTT. Amino acid sequence: CASSLSGGSIDTQYF. V is TRBV5-1 and J is TRBJ2-3, with 7 bases that match TRBD2. Germline lookup yields CDR1 SGHRS and CDR2 YFSETQ. This CDR3 is 15 amino acids long. V shed 1 base, J shed 5 bases, and the junction held 7 bases outside the gene matches.

This clonotype was counted a few times. V and J are TRBV29-1 and TRBJ2-7, with TRBD2 matching over 7 bases. The CDR3 runs to 15 residues. The junction had 8 bases not matched to a gene; V was cut back by 3 bases and J by 0 bases. From germline, CDR1 is SQVTM and CDR2 ANQGSEA. In nucleotides, the CDR3 is TGCAGCGTTGACAGCGGGGCAGGCGGCTCCTACGAGCAGTACTTC. Its protein product is CSVDSGAGGSYEQYF.

This clonotype was recorded at least ten times. The chain employs TRBV12-3 or TRBV12-4 and TRBJ2-5; D unresolved. V was pared by 3 bases and J by 3 bases, with 2 bases between. The CDR3 loop spans 11 amino acids. The DNA of the CDR3 is TGTGCCAGCAGTTTTAAAGAGACCCAGTACTTC. Amino acid sequence: CASSFKETQYF.

The chain combines TRBV20-1 with TRBJ2-7; D perhaps matches TRBD1 (6 bases). CDR3 size: 16 residues. Germline lookup yields CDR1 DFQATT and CDR2 SNEGSKA (reference sequence). Trimming took 1 base from V and 4 from J, leaving 20 bases between them. In nucleotides, the CDR3 is TGCAGTGCTAGAGCTCAACCGGGACACACTAGGTACGAGCAGTACTTC. It encodes CSARAQPGHTRYEQYF.

The V and J genes are TRBV12-3 or TRBV12-4 and TRBJ1-5; D may be TRBD1 (5 bases). CDR3 size: 18 residues. The germline V and J ends were trimmed by 6 bases and 1 base, with 22 bases remaining between them. In nucleotides, the CDR3 is TGTGCCAGCAGCCTTGGGGCCCCGGGACGAGGAAGCAATCAGCCCCAGCATTTT. Translating it yields CASSLGAPGRGSNQPQHF.

In this sample, this clonotype turned up many times. The J gene is TRBJ2-3, the V gene TRBV20-1, with 12 bases matching TRBD2. The V and J ends lost 2 bases and 0 bases, in that order; junction bases with no gene match: 3. CDR1 and CDR2 from the germline V gene are DFQATT and SNEGSKA (reference sequence). The CDR3 runs to 16 residues. In DNA, the CDR3 is TGCAGTGCTAGATCCGGACTAGCGGGGAGCACAGATACGCAGTATTTT. This encodes CSARSGLAGSTDTQYF.

The CDR3 DNA reads as TGTGCCAGCACCCTTACAGGGACTTCACCCCTCCACTTT. Translating it yields CASTLTGTSPLHF. This sequence joins TRBV5-6 and TRBJ1-6, with D maybe TRBD1 (6 bases). Per the germline V gene, CDR1 is SGHDT and CDR2 is YYEEEE. Trimming shortened V by 6 bases and J by 9 bases, and 13 bases separated the two germline ends. The CDR3 runs 13 residues. Full variable domain (missing parts from reference TRBV5-6 and TRBJ1-6): DAGVTQSPTHLIKTRGQQVTLRCSPKSGHDTVSWYQQALGQGPQFIFQYYEEEERQRGNFPDRFSGHQFPNYSSELNVNALLLGDSALYLCASTLTGTSPLHFGNGTRLTVT.

This clonotype occurred a few times. V gene TRBV7-9 combines with J gene TRBJ1-6; no clear D. CDR1 is SEHNR and CDR2 is FQNEAQ in the germline V gene (reference sequence). The CDR3 extends over 14 amino acids. V was trimmed by 5 bases and J by 6 bases, leaving 11 bases between them. CDR3 region: CASSVGRSNSPLHF. In DNA form, the CDR3 reads TGTGCCAGCAGCGTCGGACGGTCTAATTCACCCCTCCACTTT.

This sequence joins TRBV7-8 and TRBJ1-2; possible D gene TRBD1, 5 bases. In germline, CDR1 is SGHVS, CDR2 FQNEAQ. Trimming shortened V by 5 bases and J by 7 bases, and 20 bases separated the two germline ends. This CDR3 has 15 residues. The CDR3 sequence: CASSHNRVGAGGYTF. The CDR3 DNA is TGTGCCAGCAGCCACAACCGGGTCGGGGCGGGTGGCTACACCTTC.

This rearrangement joins TRBV7-6 to TRBJ2-5; D call uncertain. V lost 5 bases, J lost 5 bases, and 15 bases lay in between. Germline CDR1 and CDR2: SGHVS and FNYEAQ. This CDR3 spans 14 amino acids. CDR3 amino acids: CASSPRGVSETQYF. Written as DNA, the CDR3 is TGTGCCAGCAGCCCGCGCGGCGTCTCGGAGACCCAGTACTTC. Variable domain in full (rest from reference TRBV7-6 and TRBJ2-5): GAGVSQSPRYKVTKRGQDVALRCDPISGHVSLYWYRQALGQGPEFLTYFNYEAQQDKSGLPNDRFSAERPEGSISTLTIQRTEQRDSAMYRCASSPRGVSETQYFGPGTRLLVL.

Written as DNA, the CDR3 is TGCGCCAGCAGCTTGACCACCGGACAGTTTTATTCACCCCTCCACTTT. Its translation is CASSLTTGQFYSPLHF. The chain couples TRBV5-1 to TRBJ1-6; perhaps TRBD1 as D (6 bases). V gave up 1 base and J gave up 8 bases, with 16 bases separating them. Per germline, CDR1 SGHRS and CDR2 YFSETQ. This CDR3 comprises 16 residues.

This clonotype was counted between two and nine times. This chain joins TRBV28 and TRBJ1-1, with D possibly being TRBD1 (6 bases). This CDR3 region has 12 residues. The germline gives CDR1 MDHEN, CDR2 SYDVKM. V lost 4 bases, J lost 10 bases, and 13 bases lay in between. CDR3: CASSSGGARAFF. In DNA, the CDR3 is TGTGCCAGCAGTTCGGGGGGGGCCAGAGCTTTCTTT.

The chain uses TRBV12-3 or TRBV12-4 and TRBJ2-5, with 11 bases aligning to TRBD2. Unmatched junction bases numbered 5, after V lost 3 bases and J lost 2 bases. This CDR3 is built from 16 residues. The CDR3, as DNA: TGTGCCAGCAGTTTCTCGGGACTAGCGGTTCAAGAGACCCAGTACTTC. This translates into CASSFSGLAVQETQYF.

This clonotype was counted only a few times. The chain joins TRBV10-3 to TRBJ2-7, with 7 bases that match TRBD1. The CDR3 is made up of 14 amino acids. V lost 8 bases and J lost 0; bases outside the gene matches: 7. The germline V gene encodes CDR1 ENHRY and CDR2 SYGVKD. CDR3 region: CAIRGQLSSYEQYF. CDR3 coding DNA: TGTGCCATCCGGGGACAGCTAAGCTCCTACGAGCAGTACTTC.

This clonotype was seen a few times. CDR3 sequence: CSVADPRQGTYGYTF. CDR3 DNA: TGCAGCGTTGCCGACCCCAGACAGGGTACCTATGGCTACACCTTC. V usage is TRBV29-1 and J usage is TRBJ1-2; 7 positions match TRBD1. Germline V gene sequence: CDR1 SQVTM, CDR2 ANQGSEA. J lost 4 bases, V lost 4 bases, and 12 bases had no gene match. The CDR3 is 15 amino acids.

This clonotype was seen many times. The chain recombines TRBV5-5 with TRBJ2-1; D is ambiguous. V gave up 4 bases and J gave up 8 bases, with 10 bases separating them. The length of the CDR3 is 12 residues. Germline V lookup: CDR1 SGHKS, CDR2 YYEKEE (reference sequence). The CDR3 is CASSPFRDEQFF. As DNA, the CDR3 is TGTGCCAGCAGCCCCTTCCGGGATGAGCAGTTCTTC.

The J gene is TRBJ2-3, the V gene TRBV7-3; D is unclear. The V gene lost 2 bases and the J gene lost 3 bases, with 9 bases spanning the gap. CDR1 is SGHTA, CDR2 FQGTGA, per germline. The CDR3 extends over 14 amino acids. The CDR3 protein is CASSLFGATDTQYF. The CDR3 region has the DNA TGTGCCAGCAGCTTATTTGGCGCGACAGATACGCAGTATTTT.

The V call is TRBV4-3, the J call TRBJ2-5, with 11 bases identical to TRBD2. This CDR3 has 16 amino acids. V dropped 4 bases and J dropped 1; count of bases not matched to a gene: 5. CDR1 and CDR2 (germline): LGHNA, YSLEER. The CDR3 coding sequence is TGCGCCAGCAGCCGGAGGACTAGCGGGCCCCAAGAGACCCAGTACTTC. It is translated as CASSRRTSGPQETQYF.

This clonotype was detected only a few times. V usage is TRBV12-3 or TRBV12-4 and J usage is TRBJ1-3; no definite D call. The CDR3 sequence is 14 residues long. V dropped 5 bases and J dropped 0 bases, with 8 bases sitting between them. CDR3 nucleotides: TGTGCCAGCAGTCCCGTCCTCTCTGGAAACACCATATATTTT. Amino acid sequence: CASSPVLSGNTIYF.

This chain joins TRBV20-1 and TRBJ2-7, with D possibly matching TRBD2 (5 bases). The CDR3 consists of 12 residues. Germline loops: CDR1 DFQATT, CDR2 SNEGSKA (reference sequence). V dropped 4 bases and J dropped 2 bases, with 9 bases sitting between them. The CDR3 DNA reads as TGCAGTGCTATGGGAGACACCTACGAGCAGTACTTC. Protein: CSAMGDTYEQYF.

As DNA, the CDR3 is TGTGCTACAGGGGACCAAGAGACCCAGTACTTC. It encodes CATGDQETQYF. The chain uses TRBV10-3 and TRBJ2-5, with 7 positions matching TRBD1. Germline V gene data show CDR1 as ENHRY and CDR2 as SYGVKD. The CDR3 extends over 11 amino acids.